The present T cell receptor beta chain was sequenced within a study of blood T cell repertoires in COVID-19. Study summary: The samples span acute and convalescent COVID-19 from the United States, Italy and Spain. PBMCs, B-cell-depleted T cells, or T cells were the source of the cDNA or gDNA that made up the material.

This clone appeared a few times. Authors' methods: Nucleated cell number was recorded as an estimate derived from reference gene primer amplification. Sequenced by immunoSEQ multiplex PCR; TCRdb stores in-frame clones only, minus some. The V and J calls and the clone size are those of that table, but D and trimming were determined from the DNA. The data hold approximately 110,000 clones, with 69% observed a single time. The sequencing sample was made of peripheral blood. This TCR was sampled from an elderly man with acute or convalescent COVID-19.

In DNA form, the CDR3 reads TGTGCCAGTAGTTCCAGGCCGGGACAGCCCCAGCATTTT. This translates into CASSSRPGQPQHF. The chain joins TRBV19 to TRBJ1-5; D unclear. Germline V lookup: CDR1 LNHDA, CDR2 SQIVND (reference sequence). There are 13 residues in the CDR3. The V end lost 5 bases, the J end lost 7 bases, and 12 bases lay between the germline ends.